These 3 T cell receptor beta chains came from one sample sequenced in a study of shared clonotypes between healthy human individuals. Libraries were prepared by immunoSEQ multiplex PCR; TCRdb keeps only in-frame clonotypes and omits some of them. Of approximately 110,000 clones listed, just over 65% are singletons. Sequenced input: memory CD8+ T cells sorted from blood. The subset: CD45RO+ cells pooled with CCR7-negative TemRA cells. Receptors originate from a woman in her 30s in good health.

This clone was detected a few times. This chain uses TRBV19 with TRBJ1-2, with no clear D. The CDR3 length is 15 residues. Trimming took 3 bases from V and 8 from J, leaving 19 bases between them. Germline-derived CDR1 and CDR2 are LNHDA and SQIVND (reference sequence). DNA for the CDR3: TGTGCCAGTAGTATTAATCCGCTCACTAAGGGCGGCTACACCTTC. Translated: CASSINPLTKGGYTF. The full variable domain, its missing parts supplied by reference TRBV19 and TRBJ1-2, is DGGITQSPKYLFRKEGQNVTLSCEQNLNHDAMYWYRQDPGQGLRLIYYSQIVNDFQKGDIAEGYSVSREKKESFPLTVTSAQKNPTAFYLCASSINPLTKGGYTFGSGTRLTVV.

The chain carries TRBV2 and TRBJ2-4; 8 bases align to TRBD1. CDR3 length: 19 amino acids. CDR1 and CDR2 (germline): SNHLY, FYNNEI. With V trimmed by 2 bases and J by 0 bases, 12 bases remained unmatched. The CDR3 DNA follows: TGTGCCAGCAGTGAACCCAAGACAGGGGTGGGTCTAGCCAAAAACATTCAGTACTTC. It specifies CASSEPKTGVGLAKNIQYF. Supplemented by reference TRBV2 and TRBJ2-4, the full variable domain reads EPEVTQTPSHQVTQMGQEVILRCVPISNHLYFYWYRQILGQKVEFLVSFYNNEISEKSEIFDDQFSVERPDGSNFTLKIRSTKLEDSAMYFCASSEPKTGVGLAKNIQYFGAGTRLSVL.

V is TRBV5-1 and J is TRBJ2-7, with 10 bases matching TRBD2. V trimming: 5 bases; J trimming: 5 bases; junction bases outside the gene matches: 10. The CDR3 totals 15 residues. CDR1 and CDR2 from the germline V gene are SGHRS and YFSETQ. Here the CDR3 reads CASRETGSGRNEQYF. In DNA form, the CDR3 reads TGCGCCAGCAGGGAGACTGGTAGCGGGAGGAACGAGCAGTACTTC. The variable domain in full, completed from reference TRBV5-1 and TRBJ2-7, reads KAGVTQTPRYLIKTRGQQVTLSCSPISGHRSVSWYQQTPGQGLQFLFEYFSETQRNKGNFPGRFSGRQFSNSRSEMNVSTLELGDSALYLCASRETGSGRNEQYFGPGTRLTVT.